The TCR beta chain under discussion was sequenced for a study of blood T cell repertoires in COVID-19. Methods used by the authors: By means of reference gene primer amplification, nucleated cell counts were estimated. Only in-frame clones appear in the TCRdb table, and some are missing; sequencing was by immunoSEQ multiplex PCR. V, J and clone size derive from that table, while D and trimming were established from the DNA sequence. The repertoire holds about 160,000 clones, with more than 80% as singletons. Looked up from germline, CDR1 is MNHEY and CDR2 is SMNVEV (reference sequence). The CDR3 has 14 amino acids. The V end was cut by 3 bases, the J end by 3 bases, with 9 bases between.

The sample was peripheral blood. The chain is built from TRBV27 and TRBJ1-5; no clear D gene. The TCR originated in a man aged 55 to 69 with acute or convalescent COVID-19. The CDR3 spells CASSFRRSNQPQHF. CDR3 DNA: TGTGCCAGCAGTTTCCGCAGGTCCAATCAGCCCCAGCATTTT.